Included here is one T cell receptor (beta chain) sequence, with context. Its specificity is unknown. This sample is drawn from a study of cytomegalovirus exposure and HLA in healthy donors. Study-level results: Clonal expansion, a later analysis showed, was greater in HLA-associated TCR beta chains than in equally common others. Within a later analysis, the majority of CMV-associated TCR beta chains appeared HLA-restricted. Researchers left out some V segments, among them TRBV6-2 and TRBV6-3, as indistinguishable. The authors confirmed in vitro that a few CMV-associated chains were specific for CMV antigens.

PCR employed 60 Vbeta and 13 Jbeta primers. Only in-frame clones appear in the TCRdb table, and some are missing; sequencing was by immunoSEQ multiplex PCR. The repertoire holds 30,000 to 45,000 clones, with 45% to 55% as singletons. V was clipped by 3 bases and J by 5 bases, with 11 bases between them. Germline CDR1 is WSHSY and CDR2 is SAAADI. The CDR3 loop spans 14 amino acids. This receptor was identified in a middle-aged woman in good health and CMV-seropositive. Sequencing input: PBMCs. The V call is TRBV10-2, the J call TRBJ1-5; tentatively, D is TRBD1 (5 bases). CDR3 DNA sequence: TGCGCCAGCAGTGATCTCAGGGCCCATCAGCCCCAGCATTTT. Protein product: CASSDLRAHQPQHF.